Sequencing of this TCR beta chain was carried out in a study of CD8 T cells in ankylosing spondylitis. In TCRdb, the 5' RACE reads were re-called with MiXCR into one record per CDR3 protein. The sample shows 250,000 to 400,000 distinct CDR3 sequences, roughly 10% of them seen only once. General study findings and limits: Disease-linked clones reportedly concentrated significantly in matched ankylosing spondylitis synovial fluid.

This clonotype was detected many times. What it recognizes is unknown. The CDR3 is 12 residues long. Germline-derived CDR1 and CDR2 are MNHEY and SMNVEV (reference sequence). The trim removed 3 bases at V and 10 bases at J, leaving 3 bases unmatched. The chain is built from TRBV27 and TRBJ2-1; 7 nucleotides agree with TRBD2. This receptor was obtained from a female donor with ankylosing spondylitis or in good health (not recorded which). Sample: blood, either unsorted or a sorted T cell fraction (not recorded which). CDR3 in amino acids: CASSFLGLEQFF. Here the CDR3 DNA reads TGTGCCAGCAGTTTTTTGGGACTAGAGCAGTTCTTC.